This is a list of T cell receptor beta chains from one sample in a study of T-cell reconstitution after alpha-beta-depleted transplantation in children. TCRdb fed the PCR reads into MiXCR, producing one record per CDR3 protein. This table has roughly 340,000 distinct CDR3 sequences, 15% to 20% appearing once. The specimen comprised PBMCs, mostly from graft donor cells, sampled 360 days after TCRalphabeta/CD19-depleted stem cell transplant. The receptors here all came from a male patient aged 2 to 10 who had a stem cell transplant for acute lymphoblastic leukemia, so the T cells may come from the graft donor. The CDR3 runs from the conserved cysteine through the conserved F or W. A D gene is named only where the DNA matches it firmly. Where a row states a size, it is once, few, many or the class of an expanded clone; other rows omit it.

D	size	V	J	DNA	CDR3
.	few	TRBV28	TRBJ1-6	TGTGCCAGCACCAATTTGGACAGCTATTCACCCCTCCACTTT	CASTNLDSYSPLHF
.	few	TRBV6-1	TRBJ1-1	TGTGCCAGCTGGGGACCGCATGAAGCTTTCTTT	CASWGPHEAFF
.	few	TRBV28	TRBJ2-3	TGTGCCAGCCACGGCCGGGGGACAGATACGCAGTATTTT	CASHGRGTDTQYF
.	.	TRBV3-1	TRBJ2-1	TGTGCCAGCAGCCAAGTTCTGTCGTATGAGCAGTTCTTC	CASSQVLSYEQFF
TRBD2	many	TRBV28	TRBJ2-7	TGTGCCAGCAGTTTAGCGGGAGGCTACGAGCAGTACTTC	CASSLAGGYEQYF
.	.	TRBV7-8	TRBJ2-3	TGTGCCAGCACCCCCGAAGCCCTAAGAAGGGATACGCAGTATTTT	CASTPEALRRDTQYF
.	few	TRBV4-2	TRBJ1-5	TGTGCCAGCAGCCAAGTAGGGGACAGCAATCAGCCCCAGCATTTT	CASSQVGDSNQPQHF
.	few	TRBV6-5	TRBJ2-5	TGTGCCAGCACCCGGCAGGGTCAGGAGACCCAGTACTTC	CASTRQGQETQYF
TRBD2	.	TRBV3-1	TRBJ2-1	TGTGCCAGCAGCAGGACTAGCGGATTTTACAATGAGCAGTTCTTC	CASSRTSGFYNEQFF
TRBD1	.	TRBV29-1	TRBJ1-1	TGCAGCGCTGACAGGGCAAACACTGAAGCTTTCTTT	CSADRANTEAFF
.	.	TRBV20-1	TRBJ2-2	TGCAGTGCTAGAGATCGGAGGGGTTGGATCGGGGAGCTGTTTTTT	CSARDRRGWIGELFF
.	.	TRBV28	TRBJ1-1	TGTGCCACCGCAAAGGGCACTGAAGCTTTCTTT	CATAKGTEAFF
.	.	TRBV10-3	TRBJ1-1	TGTGCCATCAAAGGTACCGAGGGAAGAGGGGGAGCTTTCTTT	CAIKGTEGRGGAFF
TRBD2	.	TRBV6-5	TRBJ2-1	TGTGCCAGCAGTCTGACTAGCGGGCCACTCAATGAGCAGTTCTTC	CASSLTSGPLNEQFF
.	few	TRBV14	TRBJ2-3	TGTGCCAGCAGGGGGCTAGGATCAGATACGCAGTATTTT	CASRGLGSDTQYF
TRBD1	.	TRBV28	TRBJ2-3	TGTGCCAGCACAGACAGGGGGCGGGCAGATACGCAGTATTTT	CASTDRGRADTQYF
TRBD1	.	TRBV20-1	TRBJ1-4	TGCAGTGCTAGAGATAAAAAAGACAGGGGCGAAAAACTGTTTTTT	CSARDKKDRGEKLFF
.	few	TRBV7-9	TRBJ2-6	TGTGCCAGCAGCTTAGGCACAGAAGGGGCCAACGTCCTGACTTTC	CASSLGTEGANVLTF
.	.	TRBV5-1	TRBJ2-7	TGCGCCAGCAGCTTGGATACCCGACCGTACGAGCAGTACTTC	CASSLDTRPYEQYF
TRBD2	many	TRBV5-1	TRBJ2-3	TGCGCCAGCAGCTCAAGCGGGACCAGCACAGATACGCAGTATTTT	CASSSSGTSTDTQYF
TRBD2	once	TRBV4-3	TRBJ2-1	TGCGCCAGCAGCCAAGATGGACTAGCGGGACGTAATGAGCAGTTCTTC	CASSQDGLAGRNEQFF
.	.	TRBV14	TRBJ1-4	TGTGCCAGCAGCCAAGCTGATAATGAAAAACTGTTTTTT	CASSQADNEKLFF
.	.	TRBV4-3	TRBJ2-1	TGCGCCAGCAGCCAAGTTCGACTACTATACAATGAGCAGTTCTTC	CASSQVRLLYNEQFF
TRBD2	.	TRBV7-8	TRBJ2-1	TGTGCCAGCAGCCGCGTGGTGGGGGGGTCCTACAATGAGCAGTTCTTC	CASSRVVGGSYNEQFF
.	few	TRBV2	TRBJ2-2	TGTGCCAGCAGGGCCGCGGGGCGCTGGACCGGGGAGCTGTTTTTT	CASRAAGRWTGELFF
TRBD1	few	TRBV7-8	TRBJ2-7	TGTGCCAGCAGCTCCGGACAGGCTACCTACGAGCAGTACTTC	CASSSGQATYEQYF
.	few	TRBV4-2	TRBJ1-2	TGTGCCAGCAGCCAAGAAGGGGAGGGGCTGAGGTATGGCTACACCTTC	CASSQEGEGLRYGYTF
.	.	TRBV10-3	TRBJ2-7	TGTGCCATCAGTGAAGAAGGGCAGCGGCCGGTCTACGAGCAGTACTTC	CAISEEGQRPVYEQYF
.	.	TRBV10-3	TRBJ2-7	TGTGCCATCAGTGGGGGTGGGACTTATAGCTCCTACGAGCAGTACTTC	CAISGGGTYSSYEQYF
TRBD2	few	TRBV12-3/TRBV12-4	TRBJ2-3	TGTGCCAGCAGTGCGGGGGGATGGACTAGCGGCACAGATACGCAGTATTTT	CASSAGGWTSGTDTQYF
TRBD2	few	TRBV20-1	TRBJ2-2	TGCAGTGCTAGACCCGGACTAGCGCCTTCGAACACCGGGGAGCTGTTTTTT	CSARPGLAPSNTGELFF
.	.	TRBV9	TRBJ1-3	TGTGCCAGCAGCGTAGAGGGACCGGGGGCCGGAAACACCATATATTTT	CASSVEGPGAGNTIYF
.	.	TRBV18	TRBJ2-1	TGTGCCAGCTCACCTACAGGGAGCAATGAGCAGTTCTTC	CASSPTGSNEQFF
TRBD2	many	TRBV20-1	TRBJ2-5	TGCAGTGCTCCGCCCCCACTAGCGGGAGGGGGGGGAGAGACCCAGTACTTC	CSAPPPLAGGGGETQYF
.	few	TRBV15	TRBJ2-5	TGTGCCACCAGCAGAGAGATCCCCTGGGAAGTGAAGCAAGAGACCCAGTACTTC	CATSREIPWEVKQETQYF
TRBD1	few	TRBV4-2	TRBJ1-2	TGTGCCAGCAGCCTTCCCCTCCAGACAGGGTCAGGCTACACCTTC	CASSLPLQTGSGYTF
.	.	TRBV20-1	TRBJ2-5	TGCAGTGCTAGAGTGTTGGAGACCCAGTACTTC	CSARVLETQYF
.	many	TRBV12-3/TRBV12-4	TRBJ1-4	TGTGCCAGCAGTGTCGGGCCCCTTGGGGGTGAAAAACTGTTTTTT	CASSVGPLGGEKLFF
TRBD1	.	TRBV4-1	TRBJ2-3	TGCGCCAGCAGCCAAGCCCGGACAGGAGTCAAGGCCCTGCCAAATACAGATACGCAGTATTTT	CASSQARTGVKALPNTDTQYF